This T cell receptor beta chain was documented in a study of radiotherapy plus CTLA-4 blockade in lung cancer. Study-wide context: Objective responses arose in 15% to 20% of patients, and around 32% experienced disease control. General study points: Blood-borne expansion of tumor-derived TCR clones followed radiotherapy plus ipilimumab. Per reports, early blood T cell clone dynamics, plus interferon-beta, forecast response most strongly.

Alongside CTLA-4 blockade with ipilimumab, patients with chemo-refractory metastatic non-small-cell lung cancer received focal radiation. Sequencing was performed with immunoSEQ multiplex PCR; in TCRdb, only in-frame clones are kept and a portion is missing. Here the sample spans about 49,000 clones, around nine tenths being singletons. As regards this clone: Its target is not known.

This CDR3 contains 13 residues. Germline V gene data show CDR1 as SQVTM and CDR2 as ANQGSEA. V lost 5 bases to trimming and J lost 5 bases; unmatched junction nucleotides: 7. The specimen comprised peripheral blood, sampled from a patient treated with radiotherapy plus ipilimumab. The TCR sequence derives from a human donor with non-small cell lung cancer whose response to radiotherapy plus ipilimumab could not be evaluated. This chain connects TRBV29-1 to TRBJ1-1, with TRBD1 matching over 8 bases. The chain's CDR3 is CSVSGQGWTEAFF. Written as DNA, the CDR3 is TGCAGCGTTAGTGGACAGGGTTGGACTGAAGCTTTCTTT.